This T cell receptor (beta chain) was obtained from a study of cytomegalovirus exposure and HLA in healthy donors. In germline, CDR1 is SGHDN, CDR2 FVKESK. V was clipped by 4 bases and J by 2 bases, with 13 bases between them. This CDR3 has 15 amino acids. General study results and limits: Cytomegalovirus-associated status was assigned to about 180 TCR beta chains.

Comments on this clone: Its target is not known.

Here immunoSEQ multiplex PCR was the method, and the copy in TCRdb shows in-frame clones only, minus some. There are 140,000 to 150,000 clones in the sample; over 80% occur only once, and 3.5% to 5% lies in the top ten. The clonotype originates from a man aged 18 to 30 in good health and CMV-seropositive. The genes are TRBV14 and TRBJ2-3, with a possible D match to TRBD2 (5 bases). The sequencing sample was made of PBMCs. The CDR3, as DNA: TGTGCCAGCAGCCTCTTGAGGGAGTTCACAGATACGCAGTATTTT. It encodes CASSLLREFTDTQYF. Combining the CDR3 with reference TRBV14 and TRBJ2-3 gives the whole variable domain EAGVTQFPSHSVIEKGQTVTLRCDPISGHDNLYWYRRVMGKEIKFLLHFVKESKQDESGMPNNRFLAERTGGTYSTLKVQPAELEDSGVYFCASSLLREFTDTQYFGPGTRLTVL.